Listed below are T cell receptor beta chains from one sample, sequenced in a study of blood T cell repertoires in COVID-19. Using immunoSEQ multiplex PCR, the repertoire was profiled, and TCRdb retains in-frame clones only, with some absent. The data show roughly 38,000 clones, around 81% seen once. Sequencing used peripheral blood. The receptor source for this set is a man aged 40-55 years with active or convalescent COVID-19. Both conserved end residues are part of each CDR3. A D gene is named only where the DNA matches it firmly. For some rows the clone size is stated as once, few or many, or as a class when expanded; others skip it.

abundance	v_gene	j_gene	d_gene	CDR3aa	CDR3nt
.	TRBV12-3/TRBV12-4	TRBJ1-6	.	CASSPGAEPLHF	TGTGCCAGCAGTCCGGGAGCGGAGCCCCTCCACTTT
.	TRBV11-2	TRBJ1-2	.	CASSPGQSGYGYTF	TGTGCCAGCAGCCCCGGACAGTCGGGCTATGGCTACACCTTC
.	TRBV5-1	TRBJ1-3	.	CASSLTDYSGNTIYF	TGCGCCAGCAGCTTGACGGACTACTCTGGAAACACCATATATTTT
.	TRBV27	TRBJ1-2	TRBD1	CASSLSGQGGNYGYTF	TGTGCCAGCAGTTTATCAGGACAGGGGGGCAACTATGGCTACACCTTC
.	TRBV6-5	TRBJ2-3	TRBD2	CASRPSGGTDTQYF	TGTGCCAGCAGGCCTAGCGGGGGCACAGATACGCAGTATTTT
.	TRBV30	TRBJ2-2	.	CAWTAGPVNTGELFF	TGTGCCTGGACCGCGGGACCGGTGAACACCGGGGAGCTGTTTTTT
.	TRBV3-1/TRBV3-2	TRBJ1-1	.	CASSQVPTGGTEAFF	TGTGCCAGCAGCCAAGTCCCCACAGGTGGCACTGAAGCTTTCTTT
.	TRBV4-2	TRBJ2-5	TRBD2	CASSQGISGVQETQYF	TGTGCCAGCAGCCAAGGGATTAGCGGGGTCCAAGAGACCCAGTACTTC
.	TRBV6-9	TRBJ1-5	.	CASWQGPWRPQHF	TGTGCCAGCTGGCAGGGTCCCTGGAGGCCCCAGCATTTT
few	TRBV5-1	TRBJ2-3	.	CASSLAGYTDTQYF	TGCGCCAGCAGCTTAGCGGGCTACACAGATACGCAGTATTTT
.	TRBV9	TRBJ2-1	.	CASRLGEGYNEQFF	TGTGCCAGCAGGTTGGGAGAAGGCTACAATGAGCAGTTCTTC
.	TRBV27	TRBJ1-3	TRBD1	CASSWTGSGNTIYF	TGTGCCAGCAGTTGGACAGGGTCTGGAAACACCATATATTTT
.	TRBV5-1	TRBJ2-1	.	CASGTGTTYNEQFF	TGCGCCAGCGGGACCGGGACAACTTACAATGAGCAGTTCTTC
once	TRBV7-2	TRBJ2-1	TRBD2	CASSQMYSGGPGEQFF	TGTGCCAGCAGCCAGATGTATAGCGGGGGGCCGGGTGAGCAGTTCTTC
.	TRBV7-9	TRBJ1-1	.	CASSPTGRVTDTEAFF	TGTGCCAGCAGCCCCACAGGGAGGGTAACGGACACTGAAGCTTTCTTT
.	TRBV6-5	TRBJ1-2	.	CASSFRGPVEGYTF	TGTGCCAGCAGCTTCAGGGGACCCGTGGAGGGCTACACCTTC
.	TRBV12-3/TRBV12-4	TRBJ2-7	.	CASSSGGAYEQYF	TGTGCCAGCAGTTCGGGGGGCGCCTACGAGCAGTACTTC
.	TRBV7-2	TRBJ1-2	TRBD1	CASSPLGQGYGYTF	TGTGCCAGCAGCCCCTTGGGACAGGGCTATGGCTACACCTTC
.	TRBV13	TRBJ1-2	.	CASSHTAYGYTF	TGTGCCAGCAGCCACACCGCCTATGGCTACACCTTC
.	TRBV19	TRBJ2-5	TRBD1	CASSIGGGGSETQYF	TGTGCCAGTAGTATAGGAGGGGGCGGGTCGGAGACCCAGTACTTC
.	TRBV11-1	TRBJ1-3	.	CASSLTDIHGNTIYF	TGTGCCAGCAGCTTAACAGACATCCATGGGAACACCATATATTTT
once	TRBV19	TRBJ2-7	TRBD2	CASGTSGSYEQYF	TGTGCCAGTGGGACTAGCGGATCCTACGAGCAGTACTTC
.	TRBV9	TRBJ1-1	.	CASSVGQSNTEAFF	TGTGCCAGCAGCGTGGGCCAAAGCAACACTGAAGCTTTCTTT
.	TRBV10-3	TRBJ2-3	TRBD2	CAIGYLAGNTDTQYF	TGTGCCATCGGGTACTTAGCGGGAAACACAGATACGCAGTATTTT
.	TRBV6-2/TRBV6-3	TRBJ1-5	.	CASSYTGIDQPQHF	TGTGCCAGCAGTTATACAGGGATCGATCAGCCCCAGCATTTT
.	TRBV3-1/TRBV3-2	TRBJ1-1	.	CASSQFLSGTEAFF	TGTGCCAGCAGCCAATTCCTCAGCGGCACTGAAGCTTTCTTT
.	TRBV7-3	TRBJ2-3	.	CASSLQGTDTQYF	TGTGCCAGCAGCTTACAGGGCACAGATACGCAGTATTTT
.	TRBV4-1	TRBJ1-2	.	CASSQEGLRTAYGYTF	TGCGCCAGCAGCCAAGAGGGACTAAGGACAGCCTATGGCTACACCTTC
.	TRBV7-2	TRBJ2-2	TRBD2	CASSLRGRAGELFF	TGTGCCAGCAGCTTACGTGGGAGGGCCGGGGAGCTGTTTTTT
.	TRBV6-5	TRBJ1-4	.	CASRPGDSRNEKLFF	TGTGCCAGCAGACCGGGCGACAGTCGAAATGAAAAACTGTTTTTT
.	TRBV4-2	TRBJ1-5	.	CASSQSIGGLSGQPQHF	TGTGCCAGCAGCCAATCGATCGGAGGGCTTTCCGGGCAGCCCCAGCATTTT
.	TRBV11-2	TRBJ1-5	TRBD1	CASSSKGQGGQPQHF	TGTGCCAGCAGCTCAAAAGGACAGGGAGGCCAGCCCCAGCATTTT
.	TRBV6-5	TRBJ1-3	.	CASSADSGNTIYF	TGTGCCAGCAGCGCGGACAGTGGAAACACCATATATTTT
.	TRBV7-2	TRBJ2-5	TRBD2	CASSYLPGTSGTGETQYF	TGTGCCAGCAGCTATTTGCCTGGGACTAGCGGCACAGGAGAGACCCAGTACTTC
.	TRBV2	TRBJ2-7	TRBD2	CASTRAGGYEQYF	TGTGCCAGCACCCGAGCGGGAGGTTATGAGCAGTACTTC
.	TRBV4-1	TRBJ2-5	.	CASSLQLAPGETQYF	TGCGCCAGCAGCCTACAACTGGCCCCAGGGGAGACCCAGTACTTC
.	TRBV2	TRBJ1-1	TRBD1	CASGGQGNTEAFF	TGTGCCAGTGGGGGACAGGGGAACACTGAAGCTTTCTTT
.	TRBV11-2	TRBJ1-6	TRBD1	CASSSPRGQNNSPLHF	TGTGCCAGCAGCTCTCCTAGGGGGCAAAATAATTCACCCCTCCACTTT
.	TRBV12-3/TRBV12-4	TRBJ1-1	.	CASSLVGNTEAFF	TGTGCCAGCAGTTTAGTGGGCAACACTGAAGCTTTCTTT
few	TRBV29-1	TRBJ2-2	.	CSVSGTPNTGELFF	TGCAGCGTTTCCGGGACACCGAACACCGGGGAGCTGTTTTTT
.	TRBV7-2	TRBJ2-3	.	CASSSPYRADTQYF	TGTGCCAGCAGCTCGCCTTACAGGGCAGATACGCAGTATTTT
.	TRBV27	TRBJ1-1	.	CASSLGQSNTEAFF	TGTGCCAGCAGTTTAGGGCAGTCGAACACTGAAGCTTTCTTT
.	TRBV18	TRBJ2-1	.	CASSPPGRRSSYNEQFF	TGTGCCAGCTCACCACCCGGCCGGAGAAGCTCCTACAATGAGCAGTTCTTC
.	TRBV28	TRBJ1-1	.	CASTRRNTEAFF	TGTGCCAGCACTCGTCGGAACACTGAAGCTTTCTTT
.	TRBV6-5	TRBJ2-1	.	CASSYDYRYYNEQFF	TGTGCCAGCAGTTACGACTACCGCTATTACAATGAGCAGTTCTTC
.	TRBV7-3	TRBJ2-2	.	CASSAGLINTGELFF	TGTGCCAGCAGCGCTGGACTTATCAACACCGGGGAGCTGTTTTTT
few	TRBV7-9	TRBJ2-5	TRBD2	CASSLMGLAGEETQYF	TGTGCCAGCAGCTTAATGGGACTAGCGGGAGAAGAGACCCAGTACTTC
.	TRBV5-4	TRBJ2-2	TRBD1	CASSADRGRSWAGELFF	TGTGCCAGCAGCGCGGACAGGGGAAGGTCATGGGCCGGGGAGCTGTTTTTT
few	TRBV7-3	TRBJ2-2	.	CASSPGQPNTGELFF	TGTGCCAGCAGCCCTGGACAGCCGAACACCGGGGAGCTGTTTTTT
.	TRBV5-4	TRBJ2-7	.	CASSWRAASSYEQYF	TGTGCCAGCAGCTGGCGGGCGGCCAGCTCCTACGAGCAGTACTTC
once	TRBV4-3	TRBJ1-5	.	CASSQDRQSNQPQHF	TGCGCCAGCAGCCAAGATCGACAGAGCAATCAGCCCCAGCATTTT
.	TRBV28	TRBJ1-5	.	CASSLPPQPQHF	TGTGCCAGCAGTTTACCCCCGCAGCCCCAGCATTTT
.	TRBV3-1/TRBV3-2	TRBJ2-1	.	CASSQDPGASSYNEQFF	TGTGCCAGCAGCCAAGATCCCGGCGCTAGCTCCTACAATGAGCAGTTCTTC
.	TRBV29-1	TRBJ2-5	TRBD1	CSVDWWGQGGAETQYF	TGCAGCGTTGATTGGTGGGGACAGGGCGGAGCAGAGACCCAGTACTTC
.	TRBV6-1	TRBJ1-2	TRBD1	CASSEPQTGVAHF	TGTGCCAGCAGTGAACCCCAAACAGGGGTCGCCCACTTC
.	TRBV27	TRBJ2-7	.	CASSLLAGARYEQYF	TGTGCCAGCAGTTTACTCGCGGGGGCCCGCTACGAGCAGTACTTC
once	TRBV5-4	TRBJ2-7	TRBD1	CASSLRDSGYEQYF	TGTGCCAGCAGCCTCCGGGACAGTGGCTACGAGCAGTACTTC